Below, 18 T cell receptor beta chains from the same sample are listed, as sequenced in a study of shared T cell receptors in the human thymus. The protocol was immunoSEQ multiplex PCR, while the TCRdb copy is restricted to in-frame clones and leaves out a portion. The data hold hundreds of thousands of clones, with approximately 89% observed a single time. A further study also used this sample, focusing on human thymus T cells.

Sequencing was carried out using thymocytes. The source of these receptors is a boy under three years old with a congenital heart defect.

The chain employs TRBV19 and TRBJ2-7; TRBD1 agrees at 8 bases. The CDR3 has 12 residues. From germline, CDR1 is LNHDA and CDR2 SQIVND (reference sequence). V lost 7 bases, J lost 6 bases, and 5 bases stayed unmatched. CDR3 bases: TGTGCCAGTACAGACAGGGGTGGCGAGCAGTACTTC. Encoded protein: CASTDRGGEQYF.

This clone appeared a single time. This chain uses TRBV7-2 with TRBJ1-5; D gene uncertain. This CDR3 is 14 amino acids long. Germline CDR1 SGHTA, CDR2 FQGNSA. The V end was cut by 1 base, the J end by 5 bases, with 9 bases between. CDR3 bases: TGTGCCAGCAGCTTAGGAGGGAAAGATCAGCCCCAGCATTTT. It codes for CASSLGGKDQPQHF.

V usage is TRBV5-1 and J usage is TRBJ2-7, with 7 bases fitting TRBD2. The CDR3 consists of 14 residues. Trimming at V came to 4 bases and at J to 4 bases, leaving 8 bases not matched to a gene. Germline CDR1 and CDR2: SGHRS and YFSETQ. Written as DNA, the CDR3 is TGCGCCAGCAGCCCAAAGCGGGGTCCTTACGAGCAGTACTTC. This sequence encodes CASSPKRGPYEQYF.

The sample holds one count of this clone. The chain's CDR3 is CASSPRIAKNIQYF. As DNA, the CDR3 is TGTGCCAGCAGTCCTAGAATAGCCAAAAACATTCAGTACTTC. The genes are TRBV6-5 and TRBJ2-4; D is unresolved. CDR3 length equals 14 residues. Per germline, CDR1 MNHEY and CDR2 SVGAGI. Trimming cost V 5 bases and J 0 bases, with 8 bases left between them.

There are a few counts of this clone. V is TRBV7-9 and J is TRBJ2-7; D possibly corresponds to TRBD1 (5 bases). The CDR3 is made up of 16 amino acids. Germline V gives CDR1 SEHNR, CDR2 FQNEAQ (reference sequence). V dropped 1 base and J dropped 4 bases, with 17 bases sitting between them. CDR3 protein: CASSLGQSQILYEQYF. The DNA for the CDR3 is TGTGCCAGCAGCTTAGGACAGAGTCAAATACTGTACGAGCAGTACTTC.

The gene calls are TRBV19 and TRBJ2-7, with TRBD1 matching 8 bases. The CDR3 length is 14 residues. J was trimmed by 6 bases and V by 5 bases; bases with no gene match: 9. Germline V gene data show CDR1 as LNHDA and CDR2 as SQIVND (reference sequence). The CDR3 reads CASSGSGTGPEQYF. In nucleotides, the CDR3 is TGTGCCAGTAGTGGGAGTGGGACAGGCCCCGAGCAGTACTTC.

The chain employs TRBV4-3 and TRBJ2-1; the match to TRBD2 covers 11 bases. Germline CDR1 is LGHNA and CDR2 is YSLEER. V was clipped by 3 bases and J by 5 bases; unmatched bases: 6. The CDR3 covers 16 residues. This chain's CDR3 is CASSHVTSGDDNEQFF. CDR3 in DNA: TGCGCCAGCAGCCATGTGACTAGCGGGGATGACAATGAGCAGTTCTTC.

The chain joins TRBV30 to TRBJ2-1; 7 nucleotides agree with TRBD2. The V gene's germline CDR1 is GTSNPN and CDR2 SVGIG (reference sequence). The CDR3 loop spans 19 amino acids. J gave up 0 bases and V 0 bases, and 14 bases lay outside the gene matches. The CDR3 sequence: CAWSVSAGTTLTSYNEQFF. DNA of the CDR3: TGTGCCTGGAGTGTTTCAGCGGGAACCACCTTAACCTCCTACAATGAGCAGTTCTTC.

CDR3 nucleotides: TGTGCCAGCAGTGAAGAAGTGGCGGATCTCAATGAGCAGTTCTTC. Translating it yields CASSEEVADLNEQFF. The chain has TRBV25-1 and TRBJ2-1; D is unclear. In germline, CDR1 is MGHDK, CDR2 SYGVNS. Trimming removed 2 bases at V and 6 bases at J, with 14 bases between. This CDR3 has 15 amino acids.

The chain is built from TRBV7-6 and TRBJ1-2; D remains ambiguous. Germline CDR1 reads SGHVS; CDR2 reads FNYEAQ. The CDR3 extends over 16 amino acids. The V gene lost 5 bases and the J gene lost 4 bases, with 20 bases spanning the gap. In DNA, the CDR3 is TGTGCCAGCAGCCCCTACGGTAACGCTCATACCTATGGCTACACCTTC. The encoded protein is CASSPYGNAHTYGYTF. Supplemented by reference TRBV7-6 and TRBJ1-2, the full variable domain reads GAGVSQSPRYKVTKRGQDVALRCDPISGHVSLYWYRQALGQGPEFLTYFNYEAQQDKSGLPNDRFSAERPEGSISTLTIQRTEQRDSAMYRCASSPYGNAHTYGYTFGSGTRLTVV.

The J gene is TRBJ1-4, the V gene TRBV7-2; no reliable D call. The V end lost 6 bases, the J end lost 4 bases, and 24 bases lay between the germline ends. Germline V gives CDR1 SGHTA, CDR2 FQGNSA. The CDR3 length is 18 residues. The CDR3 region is CASSTMFGSGFDNEKLFF. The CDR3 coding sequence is TGTGCCAGCAGTACTATGTTCGGATCCGGTTTCGATAATGAAAAACTGTTTTTT.

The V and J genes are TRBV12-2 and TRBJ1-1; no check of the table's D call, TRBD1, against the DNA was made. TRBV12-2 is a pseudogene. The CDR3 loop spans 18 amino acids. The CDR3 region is CASRFFGPMDTLNTEAFF. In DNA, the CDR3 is TGTGCAAGTCGCTTTTTTGGACCTATGGACACTTTGAACACTGAAGCTTTCTTT.

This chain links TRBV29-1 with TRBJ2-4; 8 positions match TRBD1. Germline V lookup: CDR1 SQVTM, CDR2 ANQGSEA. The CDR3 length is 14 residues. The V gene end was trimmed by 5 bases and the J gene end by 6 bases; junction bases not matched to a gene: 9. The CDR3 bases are TGCAGCGTTTACGACAGGGGTTTCACAAACATTCAGTACTTC. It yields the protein CSVYDRGFTNIQYF.

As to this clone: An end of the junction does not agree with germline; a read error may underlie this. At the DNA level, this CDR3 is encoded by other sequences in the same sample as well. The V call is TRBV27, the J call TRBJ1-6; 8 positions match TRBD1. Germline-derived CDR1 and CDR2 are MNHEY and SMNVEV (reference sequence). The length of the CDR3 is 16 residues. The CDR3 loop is CASSLAGGAGNSPLHF. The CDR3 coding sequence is TGTGCCAGCAGTTTAGCAGGGGGCGCAGGTAATTCCCCCCTCCACTTT.

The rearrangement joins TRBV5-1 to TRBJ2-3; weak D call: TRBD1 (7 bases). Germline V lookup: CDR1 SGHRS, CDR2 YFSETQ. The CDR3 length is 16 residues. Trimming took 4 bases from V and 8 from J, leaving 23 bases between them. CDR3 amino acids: CASSRPPQGRFVTQYF. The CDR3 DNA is TGCGCCAGCAGCAGGCCCCCACAGGGGAGGTTTGTTACGCAGTATTTT.

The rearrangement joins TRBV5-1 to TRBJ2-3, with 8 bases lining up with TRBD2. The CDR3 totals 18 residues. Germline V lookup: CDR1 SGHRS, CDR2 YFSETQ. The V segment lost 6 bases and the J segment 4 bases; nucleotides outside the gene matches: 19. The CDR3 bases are TGCGCCAGCACCACTCCCACCCTTAGCGGGGTAATCCCAGATACGCAGTATTTT. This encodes CASTTPTLSGVIPDTQYF.

CDR3 sequence (DNA): TGTGCCAGCAGCTTAGTTACCTGCGGGACAGGGTCCGAGCAGTACTTC. It codes for CASSLVTCGTGSEQYF. The V gene is TRBV11-2, the J gene TRBJ2-7; the match to TRBD1 covers 9 bases. Germline V lookup: CDR1 SGHAT, CDR2 FQNNGV. Trimming at V came to 1 base and at J to 6 bases, leaving 10 bases not matched to a gene. There are 16 residues in the CDR3.

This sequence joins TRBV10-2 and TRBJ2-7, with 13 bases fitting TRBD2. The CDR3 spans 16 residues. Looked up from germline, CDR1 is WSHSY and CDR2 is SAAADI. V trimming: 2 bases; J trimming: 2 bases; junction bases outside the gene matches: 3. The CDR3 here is CASSEIGLAGAYEQYF. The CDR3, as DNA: TGCGCCAGCAGTGAGATAGGACTAGCGGGGGCCTACGAGCAGTACTTC.